This T cell receptor beta chain was obtained from a study of CD8 T cells in Susac syndrome (dated by TCRdb to about 2019). A note on the overall study: Whether CD8+ T cell activation and differentiation in Susac syndrome was antigen driven was tested using repertoire sequencing. Clonality of the CD8+ T cell repertoire was compared between roughly 13 healthy donors, around 14 Susac syndrome patients and some 15 multiple sclerosis patients. What the study reported, not specific to this receptor: The study acknowledged that relatively few individuals were included in the TCR sequencing and HLA analysis.

Trimming leaves V shorter by 4 bases and J shorter by 6 bases, with the junction holding 5 bases beyond the gene matches. CDR1 SEHNR and CDR2 FQNEAQ were looked up in the germline V gene (reference sequence). The CDR3 runs 14 residues from the cysteine to the phenylalanine. The CDR3 DNA has 42 bases and is translated from base 1. Peripheral blood CD8+ and CD4+ T cells from healthy donors, Susac syndrome patients and multiple sclerosis patients were profiled using high-throughput TCR beta sequencing. Multiple sclerosis controls were treatment-naive patients with stable or active relapsing-remitting disease fulfilling revised McDonald criteria. CD8+ TEMRA cells were enriched by FACS, while bulk CD8+ and CD4+ T cells were purified by magnetic negative isolation. Blood was drawn into EDTA tubes, processed within 24 hours, and PBMCs were isolated by density gradient centrifugation. PBMCs intended for TCR sequencing were frozen in liquid nitrogen and were later thawed in a 37 degrees C water bath. The sorted or isolated CD4+, CD8+ and CD8+ TEMRA cells reached a purity of at least 90%.

A remark on this clonotype: Its antigen is unknown. One base away there is no much larger clone; base qualities are not given.

RNA was extracted using the RNeasy kit, and about 0.45 to 1 ug of the RNA was reverse transcribed with random hexamers. The immunoSEQ multiplex PCR assay, which covers 54 Vbeta and 13 Jbeta segments, was used to amplify TCR beta CDR3 regions. To correct PCR amplification bias, a synthetic template baseline was used for both primer optimization and computational correction. The published analysis was carried out like this. Reads were annotated to V, D and J genes per IMGT and analyzed with immunoSEQ Analyzer, keeping only productive sequences. Clonality was computed as one minus Shannon entropy normalized by log2 of the number of productive unique sequences. For each patient and control, public and private clones were evaluated among the 100 most prevalent clones. A clone was defined as Susac-specific if it was absent from the healthy and MS cohorts, from some 980 published viral clones and from other ImmuneACCESS disease sequences. Clones were called with MiXCR by TCRdb after fastp trimmed the public reads at Q25, and only in-frame beta chains were retained. Rows merge per CDR3 protein into single entries with the most common DNA and genes. These V and J calls originate from TCRdb's pipeline instead of the authors' own analysis. The table for this sample lists some 150,000 distinct CDR3 sequences; about 95% of them were counted only once. Of the sample, 0.14% to 0.15% is held by the ten largest clones.

The sequence was collected from a human donor with multiple sclerosis. Recombination linked TRBV7-9 to TRBJ1-5; TRBD1 lines up with 8 middle nucleotides. The specimen sequenced was CD8+ T cells from PBMCs. The CDR3 region has the sequence CASSSGQAGQPQHF. The DNA is TGTGCCAGCAGCTCGGGACAGGCTGGTCAGCCCCAGCATTTT.